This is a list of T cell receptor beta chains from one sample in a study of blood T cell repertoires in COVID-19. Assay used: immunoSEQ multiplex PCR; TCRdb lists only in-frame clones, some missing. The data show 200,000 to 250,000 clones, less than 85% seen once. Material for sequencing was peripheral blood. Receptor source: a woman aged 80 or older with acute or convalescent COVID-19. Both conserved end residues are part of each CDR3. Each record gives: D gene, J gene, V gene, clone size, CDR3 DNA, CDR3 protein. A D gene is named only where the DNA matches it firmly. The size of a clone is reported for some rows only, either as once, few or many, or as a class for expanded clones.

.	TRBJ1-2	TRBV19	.	TGTGCCAGTAGAAATCGTTATAACGCCCCGCGCGGCTACACCTTC	CASRNRYNAPRGYTF
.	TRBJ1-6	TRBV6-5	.	TGTGCCAGCAGTTACTCGGGGAGCTCACCCCTCCACTTT	CASSYSGSSPLHF
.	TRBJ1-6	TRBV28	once	TGTGCCAGCAGTTTGGCCCCAATTCTTGCACCCCTCCACTTT	CASSLAPILAPLHF
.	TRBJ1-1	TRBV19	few	TGTGCCAGTAGTGGGGCAGCCAACACTGAAGCTTTCTTT	CASSGAANTEAFF
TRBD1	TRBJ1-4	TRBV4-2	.	TGTGCCAGCAGCCAAGCGGCGGGACAGCGCGAAAAACTGTTTTTT	CASSQAAGQREKLFF
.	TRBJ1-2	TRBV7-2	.	TGTGCCAGCAGCTTAGGGGCAGCCGAGGGAGGCGGCTACACCTTC	CASSLGAAEGGGYTF
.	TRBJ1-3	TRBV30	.	TGTGCCTGGAGAGGCCCGGGTTCGAGCTCTGGAAACACCATATATTTT	CAWRGPGSSSGNTIYF
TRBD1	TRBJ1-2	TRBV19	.	TGTGCCAGTAGTCTCCGTCAGGGGGCGGGCTATGGCTACACCTTC	CASSLRQGAGYGYTF
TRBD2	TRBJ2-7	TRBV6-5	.	TGTGCCAGCAGTTCCGGACTAGCGGCAACCTACGAGCAGTACTTC	CASSSGLAATYEQYF
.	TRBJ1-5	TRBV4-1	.	TGCGCCAGCAGCCAAGTGAGAGGTGGGGAGGGGAATCAGCCCCAGCATTTT	CASSQVRGGEGNQPQHF
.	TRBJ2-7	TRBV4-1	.	TGCGCCAGCAGCCAAGAAATAGTACTCACCTACGAGCAGTACTTC	CASSQEIVLTYEQYF
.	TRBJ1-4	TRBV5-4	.	TGTGCCAGCAGCTTAGCGGGGCGTCCTAATGAAAAACTGTTTTTT	CASSLAGRPNEKLFF
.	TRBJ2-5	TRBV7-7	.	TGTGCCAGCAGCTTAGGGCTTCGACGGGAAGAGACCCAGTACTTC	CASSLGLRREETQYF
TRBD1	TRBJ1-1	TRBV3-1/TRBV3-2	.	TGTGCCAGCAGCCAAGTGCCAGGGGGCTGGACTGAAGCTTTCTTT	CASSQVPGGWTEAFF
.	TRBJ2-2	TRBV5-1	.	TGCGCCAGCAGCTTGGGATCAGGGAGGTCCACCGGGGAGCTGTTTTTT	CASSLGSGRSTGELFF
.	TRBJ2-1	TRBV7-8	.	TGTGCCAGCAGCTTGATGGGCGATGAGCAGTTCTTC	CASSLMGDEQFF
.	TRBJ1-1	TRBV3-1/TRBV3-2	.	TGTGCCAGCACCCCACACGGGGGTAGTTTGGAAGCTTTCTTT	CASTPHGGSLEAFF
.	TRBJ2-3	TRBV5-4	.	TGTGCCAGCAGCTTGGGGGCACCATTCGACACGCAGTATTTT	CASSLGAPFDTQYF
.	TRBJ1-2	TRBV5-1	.	TGCGCCAGCAATGAGGGTCCGGATTATGGCTACACCTTC	CASNEGPDYGYTF
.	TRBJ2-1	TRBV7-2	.	TGTGCCAGCAGCCGGACACAGAATGAGCAGTTCTTC	CASSRTQNEQFF
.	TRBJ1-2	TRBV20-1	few	TGCAGTGCTCTGGCGGGATATGGCTACACCTTC	CSALAGYGYTF
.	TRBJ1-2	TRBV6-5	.	TGTGCCAGCAGAGTCACGGGGTCCTATGGCTACACCTTC	CASRVTGSYGYTF
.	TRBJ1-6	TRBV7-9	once	TGTGCCAGCAGCCCCAGACTGGGAGGGGCGGCTGGAAATTCACCCCTCCACTTT	CASSPRLGGAAGNSPLHF
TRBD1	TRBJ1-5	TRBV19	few	TGTGCCAGTAGCTTCTCAGGGTCGGCAGGGGGGTTAGGTCAGCCCCAGCATTTT	CASSFSGSAGGLGQPQHF
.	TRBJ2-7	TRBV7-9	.	TGTGCCAGCAGCGAACAAGCCTACGAGCAGTACTTC	CASSEQAYEQYF
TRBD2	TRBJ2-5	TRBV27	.	TGTGCCAGCAGTCTTAAGGGGTGGGGGGGCCAAGAGACCCAGTACTTC	CASSLKGWGGQETQYF
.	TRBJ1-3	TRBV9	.	TGTGCCAGCAGCGCACAGGTTTCTGGAAACACCATATATTTT	CASSAQVSGNTIYF
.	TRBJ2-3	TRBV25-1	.	TGTGCCAGCAGTGAACCGAGGACTACCACAGATACGCAGTATTTT	CASSEPRTTTDTQYF
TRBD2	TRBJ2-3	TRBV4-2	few	TGTGCCAGCAGCCAAGAGGGGGCGGGGGGTAGTAGAACGCAGTATTTT	CASSQEGAGGSRTQYF
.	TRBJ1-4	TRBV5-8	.	TGTGCCAGCAGCCTGGTAGGGAGGGAAAAACTGTTTTTT	CASSLVGREKLFF
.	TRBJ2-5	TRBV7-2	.	TGTGCCAGCAGCTTCGCTGAGTCGGGGGCCCAGTACTTC	CASSFAESGAQYF
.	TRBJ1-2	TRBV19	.	TGTGCCAGTAGTATGTCGGAGTATGGCTACACCTTC	CASSMSEYGYTF
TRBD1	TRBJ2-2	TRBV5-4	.	TGTGCCAGCAGGAAAAGACAGGGGGCGACCGGGGAGCTGTTTTTT	CASRKRQGATGELFF
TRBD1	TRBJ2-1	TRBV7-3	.	TGTGCCAGCAGCTCGCCGGGACAGGGATACAATGAGCAGTTCTTC	CASSSPGQGYNEQFF
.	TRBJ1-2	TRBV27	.	TGTGCCAGCAGTTTATCGCCCAGGGAAAACTATGGCTACACCTTC	CASSLSPRENYGYTF
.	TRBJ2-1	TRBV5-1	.	TGCGCCAGCAGCCTAGAGCTCTACAATGAGCAGTTCTTC	CASSLELYNEQFF
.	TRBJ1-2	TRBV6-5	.	TGTGCCAGCAGATTGGGACAAACCGGGGGCTACACCTTC	CASRLGQTGGYTF
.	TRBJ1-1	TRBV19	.	TGTGCCAGTGGACCTAGGGGGGGGAGCGCAGAAGCTTTCTTT	CASGPRGGSAEAFF
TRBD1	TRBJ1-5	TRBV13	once	TGTGCCAGCAGCCAGGGGACAGGGGGTAATAGCAATCAGCCCCAGCATTTT	CASSQGTGGNSNQPQHF
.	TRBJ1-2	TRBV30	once	TGTGCCTGGCGCCTACAGGGACCCTATGGCTACACCTTC	CAWRLQGPYGYTF
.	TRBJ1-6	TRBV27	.	TGTGCCAGCAGTTTGAATCCGCCCGGGAATTCACCCCTCCACTTT	CASSLNPPGNSPLHF
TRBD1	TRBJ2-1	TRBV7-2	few	TGTGCCAGCAGCTCGGGGGGACAGGGCTGGAATGAGCAGTTCTTC	CASSSGGQGWNEQFF
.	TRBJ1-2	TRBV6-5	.	TGTGCCAGCAGTTACGCCCCCGGGTATGGCTACACCTTC	CASSYAPGYGYTF
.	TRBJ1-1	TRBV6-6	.	TGTGCCAGCAGCCCCAGTTTAACAGGGCGCACTGAAGCTTTCTTT	CASSPSLTGRTEAFF
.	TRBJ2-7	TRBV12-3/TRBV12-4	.	TGTGCCAGCGGCCTCGAGCGTCTCTACGAGCAGTACTTC	CASGLERLYEQYF
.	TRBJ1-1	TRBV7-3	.	TGTGCCAGCAGCTTCTCTGGAGGGCTTACTGAAGCTTTCTTT	CASSFSGGLTEAFF
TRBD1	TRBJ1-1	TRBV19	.	TGTGCCAGTAGTTGGACAGGAGAAGACACTGAAGCTTTCTTT	CASSWTGEDTEAFF
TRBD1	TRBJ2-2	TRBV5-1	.	TGCGCCAGCAGTCCCGGGACAGGGGCCACCGGGGAGCTGTTTTTT	CASSPGTGATGELFF
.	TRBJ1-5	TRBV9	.	TGTGCCAGCAGCCCTCTGGGGGGGAGCAATCAGCCCCAGCATTTT	CASSPLGGSNQPQHF